This T cell receptor (beta chain) was sequenced for a study of CD8 T cells in ankylosing spondylitis. Study-wide results and caveats: A TCR beta motif of fewer than ten highly homologous variants seemed to mark ankylosing spondylitis blood. A CD8+ phenotype characterized the disease-linked clones, which were relatively rare in peripheral blood. Researchers reportedly found disease-linked clones significantly enriched in matched ankylosing spondylitis synovial fluid.

This CDR3 contains 16 residues. Trimming stripped 4 bases from V and 4 bases from J, with 19 bases between. Germline-derived CDR1 and CDR2 are SGHAT and FQNNGV. Regarding this clonotype: Its matching antigen is unknown.

It was by quantitative 5'-RACE with molecular barcodes that TCR beta libraries were made. One entry per CDR3 protein, called by TCRdb with MiXCR from the 5' RACE reads. Among about 250,000 distinct CDR3 sequences listed, more than 9% were seen once. This sequence originates from a male donor with ankylosing spondylitis or in good health (not recorded which). Material for sequencing was blood, either unsorted or a sorted T cell fraction (not recorded which). The V call is TRBV11-2, the J call TRBJ1-1; D may be TRBD1 (5 bases). CDR3 protein: CASSSPGTGSITEAFF. The CDR3 DNA reads TGTGCCAGCAGCTCGCCGGGCACAGGCTCGATCACTGAAGCTTTCTTT. Filled out from reference TRBV11-2 and TRBJ1-1, the complete variable domain reads EAGVAQSPRYKIIEKRQSVAFWCNPISGHATLYWYQQILGQGPKLLIQFQNNGVVDDSQLPKDRFSAERLKGVDSTLKIQPAKLEDSAVYLCASSSPGTGSITEAFFGQGTRLTVV.